Following are 27 T cell receptor beta chains from one sample sequenced in a study of CD8 T cells in Susac syndrome. After extraction with the RNeasy kit, about 0.5 to 1 ug of the RNA was reverse transcribed using random hexamers. TCRdb re-called the immunoSEQ multiplex PCR reads with MiXCR, one entry per CDR3 protein. The sample consists of 250,000 to 300,000 distinct CDR3 sequences, about 91% of them appearing once. Sequencing input: CD8+ T cells from PBMCs. Receptors originate from a human donor with multiple sclerosis.

The table lists this clonotype with a few counts. V is TRBV6-6 and J is TRBJ2-1; maybe TRBD2 (5 bases). The germline V gene has CDR1 MNHNY and CDR2 SVGAGI (reference sequence). Trimming removed 4 bases from V and 6 bases from J, with 10 bases in between. The CDR3 loop spans 13 amino acids. The CDR3 sequence: CASSFGEINEQFF. The CDR3 DNA follows: TGTGCCAGCAGTTTCGGGGAAATCAATGAGCAGTTCTTC.

This clonotype came up once. The chain couples TRBV29-1 to TRBJ2-7; 7 nucleotides line up with TRBD2. The CDR3 spans 17 residues. CDR1 is SQVTM and CDR2 is ANQGSEA in the germline V gene. V was clipped by 3 bases and J by 0 bases; unmatched bases: 14. The CDR3, as DNA: TGCAGCGTTGAGTTGGTGGGAGTGGGGACTAACTCCTACGAGCAGTACTTC. As protein: CSVELVGVGTNSYEQYF.

The chain employs TRBV5-4 and TRBJ1-6; D may be TRBD1 (5 bases). The CDR3 covers 14 residues. V was trimmed by 5 bases and J by 6 bases, leaving 12 bases between them. Germline values: CDR1 SGHNT, CDR2 YYREEE (reference sequence). CDR3 coding DNA: TGTGCCAGCAGGGGGGGACGAATTAATTCACCCCTCCACTTT. This encodes CASRGGRINSPLHF.

V usage is TRBV28 and J usage is TRBJ1-5; 8 bases agree with TRBD1. Per germline, CDR1 MDHEN and CDR2 SYDVKM. The CDR3 contains 15 residues. Trimming cost V 6 bases and J 6 bases; bases outside gene matches: 10. CDR3 nucleotide sequence: TGTGCCAGCAGAGACGGACAGGGCCCTTCTCAGCCCCAGCATTTT. As protein: CASRDGQGPSQPQHF.

The V gene is TRBV5-4, the J gene TRBJ2-3; TRBD2 aligns across 9 bases. Germline CDR1 reads SGHNT; CDR2 reads YYREEE (reference sequence). V dropped 6 bases and J dropped 11; count of bases not matched to a gene: 7. The CDR3 totals 12 residues. The CDR3 sequence: CASITLAGEQYF. CDR3 in DNA: TGTGCCAGCATCACTTTAGCGGGGGAGCAGTATTTT.

CDR3 region: CASSAYGHLYEQYF. DNA of the CDR3: TGTGCCAGCAGTGCCTACGGACATCTATACGAGCAGTACTTC. The chain couples TRBV6-2 or TRBV6-3 to TRBJ2-7; D might be TRBD1 (5 bases). Trimming stripped 5 bases from V and 4 bases from J, with 15 bases between. Germline V CDR1 and CDR2: MNHEY, SVGEGT. The CDR3 consists of 14 residues.

The rearrangement links TRBV6-1 to TRBJ2-2, with a tentative D call TRBD2 (6 bases). Trimming took off 6 bases at V and 7 bases at J, with 12 bases between the two ends. CDR3 length equals 13 residues. Germline CDR1 MNHNS, CDR2 SASEGT. CDR3 residues: CASRAGRVGELFF. The CDR3 DNA sequence: TGTGCCAGCAGGGCGGGGCGTGTCGGGGAGCTGTTTTTT.

The J gene is TRBJ2-7, the V gene TRBV29-1, with TRBD2 identical over 13 bases. Germline V gene lookup returns CDR1 SQVTM and CDR2 ANQGSEA. The CDR3 contains 13 residues. V lost 6 bases to trimming and J lost 7 bases; unmatched junction nucleotides: 6. CDR3 in amino acids: CSVTGLAGLEQYF. The CDR3 nucleotides read TGCAGCGTGACGGGACTAGCGGGGTTGGAGCAGTACTTC.

This chain links TRBV6-6 with TRBJ2-3; 7 bases are shared with TRBD2. CDR3 length: 16 residues. CDR1 is MNHNY, CDR2 SVGAGI, per germline (reference sequence). V trimming: 7 bases; J trimming: 1 base; junction bases outside the gene matches: 11. The CDR3 DNA reads as TGTGCCAGCACCCTCGTCCGCGGGAGAGGCACAGATACGCAGTATTTT. Its protein product is CASTLVRGRGTDTQYF.

The chain couples TRBV28 to TRBJ2-7; possible D gene TRBD1, 5 bases. The CDR3 length is 18 residues. The V end lost 9 bases, the J end lost 3 bases, and 30 bases lay between the germline ends. Germline loops: CDR1 MDHEN, CDR2 SYDVKM. In DNA form, the CDR3 reads TGTGCCAGTCAGGTCGGTAGGTGGACAAGGATCCGCTACTACGAGCAGTACTTC. Its translation is CASQVGRWTRIRYYEQYF.

The chain couples TRBV25-1 to TRBJ2-7; TRBD1 agrees at 7 bases. The ends lost 7 bases at V and 3 bases at J; junction bases unmatched: 9. The CDR3 covers 14 residues. Germline V lookup: CDR1 MGHDK, CDR2 SYGVNS. The CDR3 DNA is TGTGCCAGCAACCCGACAGGGAGAGGCTACGAGCAGTACTTC. It encodes CASNPTGRGYEQYF.

The chain uses TRBV20-1 and TRBJ2-3, with 8 bases identical to TRBD2. V was clipped by 3 bases and J by 2 bases; unmatched bases: 16. Germline CDR1 DFQATT, CDR2 SNEGSKA (reference sequence). The CDR3 sequence is 18 residues long. The chain's CDR3 is CSARGLMSGGSLTDTQYF. CDR3 bases: TGCAGTGCTAGGGGGCTGATGAGCGGGGGTTCCCTCACAGATACGCAGTATTTT.

The chain employs TRBV15 and TRBJ2-1; D call uncertain. Germline V CDR1 and CDR2: LNHNV, YYDKDF (reference sequence). This CDR3 has 15 amino acids. V was pared by 3 bases and J by 0 bases, with 9 bases between. The CDR3 nucleotides are TGTGCCACCAGCAGCCTATCGAGCTCCTACAATGAGCAGTTCTTC. Protein: CATSSLSSSYNEQFF.

CDR3 nucleotide sequence: TGCGCCAGCAGCGTGACAGGGGGCGAGTACCACTATGGCTACACCTTC. It is translated as CASSVTGGEYHYGYTF. This chain uses TRBV5-1 with TRBJ1-2, with 10 nucleotides matching TRBD1. Germline values: CDR1 SGHRS, CDR2 YFSETQ. CDR3 length equals 16 residues. Trimming took 4 bases from V and 3 from J; bases not matched to a gene: 9. Together with reference TRBV5-1 and TRBJ1-2, the CDR3 gives the full variable domain: KAGVTQTPRYLIKTRGQQVTLSCSPISGHRSVSWYQQTPGQGLQFLFEYFSETQRNKGNFPGRFSGRQFSNSRSEMNVSTLELGDSALYLCASSVTGGEYHYGYTFGSGTRLTVV.

This rearrangement joins TRBV27 to TRBJ2-7; 7 nucleotides match TRBD1. This CDR3 is 15 amino acids long. Per the germline V gene, CDR1 is MNHEY and CDR2 is SMNVEV (reference sequence). V trimming: 5 bases; J trimming: 8 bases; junction bases outside the gene matches: 15. The CDR3 DNA reads TGTGCCAGCAGTCCTCAACTGGACAGGTATCCGCAGCAGTACTTC. Translation: CASSPQLDRYPQQYF.

The chain uses TRBV12-3 or TRBV12-4 and TRBJ2-3; D unclear. The CDR3 consists of 15 residues. V was cut by 6 bases and J by 0 bases, with 13 bases left in between. As DNA, the CDR3 is TGTGCCAGCAGGACCGGTTTTACTAGCACAGATACGCAGTATTTT. It is translated as CASRTGFTSTDTQYF.

The gene calls are TRBV28 and TRBJ2-1; no reliable D call. Trimming shortened V by 5 bases and J by 4 bases, and 9 bases separated the two germline ends. Germline assignment: CDR1 MDHEN and CDR2 SYDVKM. CDR3 length: 13 amino acids. CDR3 sequence: CASSDRTYNEQFF. The CDR3 region has the DNA TGTGCCAGCAGTGATCGTACTTACAATGAGCAGTTCTTC.

The chain combines TRBV20-1 with TRBJ2-7; maybe TRBD1 (5 bases). The germline V and J ends were trimmed by 1 base and 5 bases, with 15 bases remaining between them. The CDR3 is 14 amino acids. Germline loops: CDR1 DFQATT, CDR2 SNEGSKA (reference sequence). The CDR3 bases are TGCAGTGCTAGAGGCAGCAGGGAATCGAACGAGCAGTACTTC. Translating gives CSARGSRESNEQYF.

J is TRBJ2-1 and V is TRBV2; no reliable D call. The CDR3 spans 15 residues. V was trimmed by 0 bases and J by 5 bases, leaving 11 bases between them. CDR1 is SNHLY, CDR2 FYNNEI, per germline. Here the CDR3 reads CASSEAMGRNNEQFF. For the CDR3, the DNA is TGTGCCAGCAGTGAAGCAATGGGCAGAAACAATGAGCAGTTCTTC.

This chain links TRBV5-4 with TRBJ2-1; perhaps TRBD2 as D (5 bases). The germline V gene encodes CDR1 SGHNT and CDR2 YYREEE (reference sequence). The V and J ends lost 4 bases and 0 bases respectively, with 17 bases between them. The CDR3 has 17 residues. CDR3 coding DNA: TGTGCCAGCAGCCCCCTCGGGCTAGCTAGCTCCTACAATGAGCAGTTCTTC. This encodes CASSPLGLASSYNEQFF.

The J gene is TRBJ1-2, the V gene TRBV12-3 or TRBV12-4; possibly TRBD1 for D (5 bases). There are 11 residues in the CDR3. With 5 bases removed from V and 7 bases from J, the gap between germline ends came to 8 bases. The CDR3 loop reads CASSGAAGYTF. CDR3 DNA: TGTGCCAGCAGTGGGGCGGCTGGCTACACCTTC.

The chain joins TRBV12-3 or TRBV12-4 to TRBJ1-4; D may be TRBD1 (5 bases). The CDR3 length is 14 residues. V was trimmed by 4 bases and J by 8 bases, leaving 14 bases between them. CDR3 amino acids: CASSWDEGGEKLFF. In DNA, the CDR3 is TGTGCCAGCAGTTGGGACGAGGGCGGGGAAAAACTGTTTTTT.

The chain has TRBV19 and TRBJ2-2; 8 positions agree with TRBD2. Trimming removed 7 bases from V and 5 bases from J; junction bases left unmatched: 9. This CDR3 is built from 15 residues. CDR1 is LNHDA, CDR2 SQIVND, per germline (reference sequence). The chain's CDR3 is CASTPGAGATGELFF. The CDR3 region has the DNA TGTGCCAGTACCCCAGGAGCGGGAGCAACCGGGGAGCTGTTTTTT.

The table lists this clonotype with a count of one. The CDR3: CATRGAYTGELFF. Here the CDR3 DNA reads TGTGCCACCAGGGGCGCTTACACCGGGGAGCTGTTTTTT. The chain recombines TRBV24-1 with TRBJ2-2; no firm D call. In germline, CDR1 is KGHDR, CDR2 SFDVKD. This CDR3 has 13 residues. V gave up 7 bases and J gave up 3 bases, with 8 bases separating them.

This chain joins TRBV19 and TRBJ1-5; 7 nucleotides line up with TRBD1. Germline loops: CDR1 LNHDA, CDR2 SQIVND (reference sequence). The ends lost 4 bases at V and 0 bases at J; junction bases unmatched: 3. CDR3 length equals 15 residues. Here the CDR3 DNA reads TGTGCCAGTAGTAGGGGGACAGTTAGCAATCAGCCCCAGCATTTT. It codes for CASSRGTVSNQPQHF.

The chain is built from TRBV7-8 and TRBJ2-3; D perhaps matches TRBD2 (7 bases). CDR1 is SGHVS, CDR2 FQNEAQ, per germline. This CDR3 comprises 16 residues. With 1 base removed from V and 4 bases from J, the gap between germline ends came to 15 bases. The CDR3 here is CASSLEGPGGPDTQYF. The CDR3 DNA sequence: TGTGCCAGCAGCTTAGAGGGGCCGGGGGGCCCAGATACGCAGTATTTT.

In DNA, the CDR3 is TGTGCCAGCAGCTTGGTGCCAGGGTCTAACTATGGCTACACCTTC. It specifies CASSLVPGSNYGYTF. The chain combines TRBV5-4 with TRBJ1-2; tentative D call: TRBD1 (5 bases). Trimming stripped 0 bases from V and 0 bases from J, with 9 bases between. Germline V gene lookup returns CDR1 SGHNT and CDR2 YYREEE (reference sequence). The CDR3 runs to 15 residues.